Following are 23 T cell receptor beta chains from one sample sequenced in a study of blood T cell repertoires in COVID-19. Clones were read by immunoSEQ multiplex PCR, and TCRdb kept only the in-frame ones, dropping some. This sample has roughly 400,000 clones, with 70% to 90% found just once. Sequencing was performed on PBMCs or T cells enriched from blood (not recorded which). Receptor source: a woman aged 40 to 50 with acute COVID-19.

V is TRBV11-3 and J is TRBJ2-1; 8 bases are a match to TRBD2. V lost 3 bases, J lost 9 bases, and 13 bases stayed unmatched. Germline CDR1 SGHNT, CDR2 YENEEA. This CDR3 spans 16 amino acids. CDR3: CASSLRDGARGGEQFF. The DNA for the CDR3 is TGTGCCAGCAGCTTGAGGGACGGAGCACGGGGGGGTGAGCAGTTCTTC.

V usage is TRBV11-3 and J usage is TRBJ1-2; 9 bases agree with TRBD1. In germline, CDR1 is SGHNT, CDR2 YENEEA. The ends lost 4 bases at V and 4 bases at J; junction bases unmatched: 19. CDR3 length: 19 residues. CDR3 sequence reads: CASSWGQGRLVSLSYGYTF. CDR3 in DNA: TGTGCCAGCAGCTGGGGACAGGGACGATTAGTTTCCCTTAGCTATGGCTACACCTTC.

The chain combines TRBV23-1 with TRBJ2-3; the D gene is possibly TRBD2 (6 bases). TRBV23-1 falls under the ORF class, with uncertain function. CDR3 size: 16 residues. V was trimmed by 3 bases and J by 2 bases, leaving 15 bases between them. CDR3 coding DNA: TGCGCCAGCAGTCAGACGCTAGCGAGTCACACAGATACGCAGTATTTT. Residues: CASSQTLASHTDTQYF.

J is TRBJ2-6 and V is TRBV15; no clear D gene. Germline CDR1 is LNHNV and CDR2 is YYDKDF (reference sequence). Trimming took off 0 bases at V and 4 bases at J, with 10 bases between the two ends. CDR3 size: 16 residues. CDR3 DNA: TGTGCCACCAGCAGAGATGGGCAGTTCGGGGCCAACGTCCTGACTTTC. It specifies CATSRDGQFGANVLTF.

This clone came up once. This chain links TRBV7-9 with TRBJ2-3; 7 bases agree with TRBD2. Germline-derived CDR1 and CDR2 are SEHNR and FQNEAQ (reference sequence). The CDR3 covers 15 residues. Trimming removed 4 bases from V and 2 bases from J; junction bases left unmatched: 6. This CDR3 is CASSSRDYHTDTQYF. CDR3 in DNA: TGTGCCAGCAGCTCCCGGGACTACCACACAGATACGCAGTATTTT.

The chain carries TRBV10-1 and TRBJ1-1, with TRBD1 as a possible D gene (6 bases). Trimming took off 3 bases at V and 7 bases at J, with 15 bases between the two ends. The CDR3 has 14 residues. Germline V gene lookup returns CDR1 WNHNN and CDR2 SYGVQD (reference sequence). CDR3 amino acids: CASSDSNLGGEAFF. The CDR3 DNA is TGCGCCAGCAGTGATTCGAATCTAGGGGGTGAAGCTTTCTTT.

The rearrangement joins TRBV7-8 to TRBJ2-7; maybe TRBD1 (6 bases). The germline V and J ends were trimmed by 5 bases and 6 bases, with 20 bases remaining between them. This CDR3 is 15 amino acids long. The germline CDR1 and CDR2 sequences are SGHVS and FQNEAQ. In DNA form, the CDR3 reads TGTGCCAGCAGCCCCCAGGGGTGGGGGCACAGCGAGCAGTACTTC. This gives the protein CASSPQGWGHSEQYF.

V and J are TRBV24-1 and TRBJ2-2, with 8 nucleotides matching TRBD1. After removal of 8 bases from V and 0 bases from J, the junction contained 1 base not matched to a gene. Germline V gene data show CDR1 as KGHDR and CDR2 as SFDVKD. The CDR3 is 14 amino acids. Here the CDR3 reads CATKQGANTGELFF. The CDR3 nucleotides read TGTGCCACCAAACAGGGGGCGAACACCGGGGAGCTGTTTTTT.

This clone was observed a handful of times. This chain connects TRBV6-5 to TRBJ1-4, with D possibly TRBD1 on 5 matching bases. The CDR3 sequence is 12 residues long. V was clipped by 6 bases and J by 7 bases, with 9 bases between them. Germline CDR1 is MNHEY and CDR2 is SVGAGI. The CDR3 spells CASRQGGEKLFF. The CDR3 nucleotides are TGTGCCAGCAGGCAGGGTGGTGAAAAACTGTTTTTT.

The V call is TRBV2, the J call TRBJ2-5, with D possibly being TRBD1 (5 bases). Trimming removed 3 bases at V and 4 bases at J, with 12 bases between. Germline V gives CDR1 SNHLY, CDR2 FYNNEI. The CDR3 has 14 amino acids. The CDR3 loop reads CASSDISGLETQYF. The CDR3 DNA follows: TGTGCCAGCAGTGATATTTCAGGGCTAGAGACCCAGTACTTC. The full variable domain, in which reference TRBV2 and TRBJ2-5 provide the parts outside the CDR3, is EPEVTQTPSHQVTQMGQEVILRCVPISNHLYFYWYRQILGQKVEFLVSFYNNEISEKSEIFDDQFSVERPDGSNFTLKIRSTKLEDSAMYFCASSDISGLETQYFGPGTRLLVL.

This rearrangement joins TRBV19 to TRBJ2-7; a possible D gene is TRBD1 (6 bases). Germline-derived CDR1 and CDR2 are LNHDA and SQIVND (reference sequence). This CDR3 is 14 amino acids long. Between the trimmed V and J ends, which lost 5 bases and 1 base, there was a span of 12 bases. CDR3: CASSGGVISYEQYF. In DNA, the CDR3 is TGTGCCAGTAGTGGGGGCGTGATTTCCTACGAGCAGTACTTC.

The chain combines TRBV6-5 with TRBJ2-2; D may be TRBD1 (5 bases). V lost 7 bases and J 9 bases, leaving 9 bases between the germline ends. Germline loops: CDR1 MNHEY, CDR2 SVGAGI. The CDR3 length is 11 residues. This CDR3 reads CASTSGWELFF. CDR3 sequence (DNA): TGTGCCAGCACATCAGGGTGGGAGCTGTTTTTT.

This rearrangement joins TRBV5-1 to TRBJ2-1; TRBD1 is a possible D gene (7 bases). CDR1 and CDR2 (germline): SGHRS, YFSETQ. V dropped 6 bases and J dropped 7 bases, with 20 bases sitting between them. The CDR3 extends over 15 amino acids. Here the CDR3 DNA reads TGCGCCAGCACCACCGCCGGGACAGCGGGTAATGAGCAGTTCTTC. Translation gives CASTTAGTAGNEQFF.

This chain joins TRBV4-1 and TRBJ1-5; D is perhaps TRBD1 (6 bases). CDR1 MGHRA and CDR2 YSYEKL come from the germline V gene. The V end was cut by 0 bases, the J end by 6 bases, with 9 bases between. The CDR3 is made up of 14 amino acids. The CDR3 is CASSQDGGAQPQHF. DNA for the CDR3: TGCGCCAGCAGCCAAGATGGGGGCGCTCAGCCCCAGCATTTT.

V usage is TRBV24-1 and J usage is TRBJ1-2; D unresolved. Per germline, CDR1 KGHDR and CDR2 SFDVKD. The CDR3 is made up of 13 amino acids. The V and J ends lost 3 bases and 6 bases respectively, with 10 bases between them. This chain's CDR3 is CATSDEGYDGYTF. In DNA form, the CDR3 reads TGTGCCACCAGTGATGAGGGTTACGATGGCTACACCTTC.

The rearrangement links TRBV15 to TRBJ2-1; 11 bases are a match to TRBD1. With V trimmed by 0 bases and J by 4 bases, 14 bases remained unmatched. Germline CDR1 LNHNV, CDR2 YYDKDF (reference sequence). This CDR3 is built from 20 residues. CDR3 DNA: TGTGCCACCAGCAGAGAAAACGGGGCGGACAGGGGGCAACGATACAATGAGCAGTTCTTC. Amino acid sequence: CATSRENGADRGQRYNEQFF.

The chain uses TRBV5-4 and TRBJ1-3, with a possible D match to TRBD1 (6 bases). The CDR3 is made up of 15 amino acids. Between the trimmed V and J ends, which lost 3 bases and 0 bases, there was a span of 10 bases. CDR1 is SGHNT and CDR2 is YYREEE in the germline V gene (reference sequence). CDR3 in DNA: TGTGCCAGCAGCTCGGCAGGGGTCTCTGGAAACACCATATATTTT. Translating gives CASSSAGVSGNTIYF.

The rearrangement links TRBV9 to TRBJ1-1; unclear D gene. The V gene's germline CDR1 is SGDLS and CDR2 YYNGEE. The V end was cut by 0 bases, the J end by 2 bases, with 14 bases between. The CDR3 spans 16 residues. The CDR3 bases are TGTGCCAGCAGCGTAGATAAGGGAGCCGGAAACACTGAAGCTTTCTTT. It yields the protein CASSVDKGAGNTEAFF.

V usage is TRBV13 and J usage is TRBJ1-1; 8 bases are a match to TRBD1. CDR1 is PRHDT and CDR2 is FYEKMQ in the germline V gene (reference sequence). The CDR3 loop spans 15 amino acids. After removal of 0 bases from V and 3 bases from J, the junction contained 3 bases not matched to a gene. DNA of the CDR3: TGTGCCAGCAGCTTAGGGGACAGGGTCTACACTGAAGCTTTCTTT. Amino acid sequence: CASSLGDRVYTEAFF.

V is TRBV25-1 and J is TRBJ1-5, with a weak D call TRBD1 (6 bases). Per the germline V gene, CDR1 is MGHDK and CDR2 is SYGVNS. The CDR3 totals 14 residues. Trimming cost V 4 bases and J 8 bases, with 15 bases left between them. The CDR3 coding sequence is TGTGCCAGCAGTGGAAAACAGGGTTGGGAGCCCCAGCATTTT. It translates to CASSGKQGWEPQHF.

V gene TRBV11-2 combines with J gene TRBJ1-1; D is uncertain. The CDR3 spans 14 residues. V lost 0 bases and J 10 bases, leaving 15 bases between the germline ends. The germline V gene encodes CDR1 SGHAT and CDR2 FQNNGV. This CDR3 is CASSLEGIHSAAFF. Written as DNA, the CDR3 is TGTGCCAGCAGCTTAGAAGGGATTCATAGCGCAGCTTTCTTT.

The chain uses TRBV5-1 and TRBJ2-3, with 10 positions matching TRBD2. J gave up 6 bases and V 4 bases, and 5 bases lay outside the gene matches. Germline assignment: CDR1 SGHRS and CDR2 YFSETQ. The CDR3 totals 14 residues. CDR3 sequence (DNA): TGCGCCAGCAGCACAACTAGCGGGGCTGATACGCAGTATTTT. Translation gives CASSTTSGADTQYF.

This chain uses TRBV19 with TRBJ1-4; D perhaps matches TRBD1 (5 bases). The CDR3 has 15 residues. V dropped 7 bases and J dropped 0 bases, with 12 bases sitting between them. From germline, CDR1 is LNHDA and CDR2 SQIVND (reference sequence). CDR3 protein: CASNLDSTTNEKLFF. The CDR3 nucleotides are TGTGCCAGTAACCTAGACAGCACAACTAATGAAAAACTGTTTTTT.